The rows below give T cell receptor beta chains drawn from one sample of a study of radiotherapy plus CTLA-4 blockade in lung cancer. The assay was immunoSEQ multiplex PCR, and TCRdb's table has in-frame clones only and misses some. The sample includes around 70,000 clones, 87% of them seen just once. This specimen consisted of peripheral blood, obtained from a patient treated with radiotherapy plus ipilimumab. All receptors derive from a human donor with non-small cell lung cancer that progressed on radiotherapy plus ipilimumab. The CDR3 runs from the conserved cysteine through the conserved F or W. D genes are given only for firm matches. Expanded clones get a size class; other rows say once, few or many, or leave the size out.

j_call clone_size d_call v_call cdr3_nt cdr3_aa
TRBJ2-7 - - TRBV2 TGTGCCAGCAGTGTACAGGGAATCTACGAGCAGTACTTC CASSVQGIYEQYF
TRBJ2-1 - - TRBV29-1 TGCAGCGTTGAAGTGGGGAGTTTCACGGGGGATGAGCAGTTCTTC CSVEVGSFTGDEQFF
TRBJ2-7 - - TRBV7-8 TGTGCCAGCAGCTTTCAAACCCTAACCTTCACCAGTGAGCAGTACTTC CASSFQTLTFTSEQYF
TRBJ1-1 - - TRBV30 TGTGCCTGGAGCAAACCATGGGGGTACACTGAAGCTTTCTTT CAWSKPWGYTEAFF
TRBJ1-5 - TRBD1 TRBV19 TGTGCCAGTAGTAACAGGGGGAATCAGCCCCAGCATTTT CASSNRGNQPQHF
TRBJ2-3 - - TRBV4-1 TGCGCCAGCAGCCAAGTGACAGATACGCAGTATTTT CASSQVTDTQYF
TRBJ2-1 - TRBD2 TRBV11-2 TGTGCCAGCAGCTACGGACTAGCGGGGGACAATGAGCAGTTCTTC CASSYGLAGDNEQFF
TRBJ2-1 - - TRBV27 TGTGCCAGCAGTTTACTTAGCAGGAATGAGCAGTTCTTC CASSLLSRNEQFF
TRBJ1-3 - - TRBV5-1 TGCGCCAGCCGCCGGGGGTACGATAAAGGAAACACCATATATTTT CASRRGYDKGNTIYF
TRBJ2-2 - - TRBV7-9 TGTGCCAGCAGCTTAGCGCTGGGGTCGGGAGTCGGGGAGCTGTTTTTT CASSLALGSGVGELFF
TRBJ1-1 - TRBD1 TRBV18 TGTGCCAGCTCACCATTGAGACAGGGGGCAACTGAAGCTTTCTTT CASSPLRQGATEAFF
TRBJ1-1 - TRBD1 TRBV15 TGTGCCACCAGCAACCACAGGGGGCATGCTTTCTTT CATSNHRGHAFF
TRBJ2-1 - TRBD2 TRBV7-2 TGTGCCAGCAGCCTGGGGGAAAGACTAGCGGGGTACAATGAGCAGTTCTTC CASSLGERLAGYNEQFF
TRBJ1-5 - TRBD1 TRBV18 TGTGCCAGCTCACCTAACGGACAGGGGAACAATCAGCCCCAGCATTTT CASSPNGQGNNQPQHF
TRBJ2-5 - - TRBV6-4 TGTGCCAGCAGTGCCCAGTACCAAGAGACCCAGTACTTC CASSAQYQETQYF
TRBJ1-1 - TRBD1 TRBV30 TGTGCCTGGAGGGGACAGGGAGGCACTGAAGCTTTCTTT CAWRGQGGTEAFF
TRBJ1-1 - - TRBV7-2 TGTGCCAGCAGCTTAGTTGGGGGGCGCTTGAACACTGAAGCTTTCTTT CASSLVGGRLNTEAFF
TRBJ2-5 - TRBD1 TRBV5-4 TGTGCCAGCAGCCTACGACAGGGGTTAAAGGGGGAGACCCAGTACTTC CASSLRQGLKGETQYF
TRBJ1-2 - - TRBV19 TGTGCCAGTAGTATCGGTGGCTACACCTTC CASSIGGYTF
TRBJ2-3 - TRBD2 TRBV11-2 TGTGTCACCAGCTTACTAGCGCGGGCAGATACGCAGTATTTT CVTSLLARADTQYF
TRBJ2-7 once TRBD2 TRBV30 TGTGCCTGGAGCCCCCACGGGGGGGGTTACGAGCAGTACTTC CAWSPHGGGYEQYF
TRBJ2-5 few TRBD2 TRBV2 TGTGCCAGCAGTGCTAGCGGGAGGCGCCAAGAGACCCAGTACTTC CASSASGRRQETQYF
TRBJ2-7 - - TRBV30 TGTGCCTGGGAGGGGACATATTCCTACGAGCAGTACTTC CAWEGTYSYEQYF
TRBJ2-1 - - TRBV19 TGTGCCAGTAGTATGGAGCTCGGGTTGAGCTCCTACAATGAGCAGTTCTTC CASSMELGLSSYNEQFF
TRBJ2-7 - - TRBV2 TGTGCCAGCAGTGTAACCTTTCACGAGCAGTACTTC CASSVTFHEQYF
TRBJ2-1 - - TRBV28 TGTGCCAGCAGCACCTTCCGGGACACGGGGGAAAATGAGCAGTTCTTC CASSTFRDTGENEQFF
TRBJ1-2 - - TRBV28 TGTGCCAGCAGTTTGAGACAGAAAGGAGGAGGCTACACCTTC CASSLRQKGGGYTF
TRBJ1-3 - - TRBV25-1 TGTGCCAGCAGTGAGTCCGGGGTAGACTCTGGAAACACCATATATTTT CASSESGVDSGNTIYF
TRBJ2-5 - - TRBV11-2 TGTGCCAGCAGCTTTCGGGACTTCCAAGAGACCCAGTACTTC CASSFRDFQETQYF
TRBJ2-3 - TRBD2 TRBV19 TGTGCCAGTACCCTAGCGGGAGCTGCACCAGATACGCAGTATTTT CASTLAGAAPDTQYF
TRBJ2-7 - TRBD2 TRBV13 TGTGCCAGCAGCTTGAGAGGTCTAGCGGGATACGAGCAGTACTTC CASSLRGLAGYEQYF
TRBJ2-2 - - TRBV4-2 TGTGCCAGCAGCGGGAGAAACACCGGGGAGCTGTTTTTT CASSGRNTGELFF
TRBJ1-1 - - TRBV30 TGTGCCTGGTCCCGGGGGCCCACTGAAGCTTTCTTT CAWSRGPTEAFF
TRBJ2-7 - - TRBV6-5 TGTGCCAGCAGTTACCGACTAGGGAGGCTTTACGAGCAGTACTTC CASSYRLGRLYEQYF
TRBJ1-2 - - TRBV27 TGTGCCAGCAGTTTGGCGATCGGCTATGGCTACACCTTC CASSLAIGYGYTF
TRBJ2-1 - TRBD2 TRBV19 TGTGCCAGTAGTATAAGCGGGGGCGGTGAGCAGTTCTTC CASSISGGGEQFF
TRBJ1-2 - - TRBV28 TGTGCCAGCGGCCAGGGACGGTCCTATGGCTACACCTTC CASGQGRSYGYTF
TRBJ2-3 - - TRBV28 TGTGCCAGCAGTTTAATTCCAAGCGGAGTGGGGCCAGATACGCAGTATTTT CASSLIPSGVGPDTQYF
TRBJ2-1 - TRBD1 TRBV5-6 TGTGCCAGCAGCCCCTCCGGGACAGGGGACGAGCAGTTCTTC CASSPSGTGDEQFF
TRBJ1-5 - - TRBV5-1 TGCGCCAGCAGCTTGTTGATGGGTCAGCCCCAGCATTTT CASSLLMGQPQHF
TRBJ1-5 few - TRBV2 TGTGCCAGCAGTGTAGGGCAGGGAGGTCAGCCCCAGCATTTT CASSVGQGGQPQHF
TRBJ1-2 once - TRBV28 TGTGCCAGCAGTTTGAGTGGGAATGGCTACACCTTC CASSLSGNGYTF
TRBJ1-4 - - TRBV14 TGTGCCAGCAGCCCTACTCGGGAACCTAATGAAAAACTGTTTTTT CASSPTREPNEKLFF
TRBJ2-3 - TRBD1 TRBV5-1 TGCGCCAGCAGCTTTTCCGAGGCGGCAGGGGGCTTCACAGATACGCAGTATTTT CASSFSEAAGGFTDTQYF
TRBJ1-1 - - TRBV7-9 TGTGCCAGCAGCTTTGGGGGGAACACTGAAGCTTTCTTT CASSFGGNTEAFF
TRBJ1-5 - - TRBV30 TGTGCCTGGAGTCCAGGGAACAATCAGCCCCAGCATTTT CAWSPGNNQPQHF
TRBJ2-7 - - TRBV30 TGTGCCTGGAGAGGGGGTGTGGAGCAGTACTTC CAWRGGVEQYF
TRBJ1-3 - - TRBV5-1 TGCGCCAGCAGCTTGGCCGGGACCCAACTGGGAAACACCATATATTTT CASSLAGTQLGNTIYF
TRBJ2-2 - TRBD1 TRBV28 TGTGCCAGCAGTCCGCGGACAGGTTGGATCGGGGAGCTGTTTTTT CASSPRTGWIGELFF
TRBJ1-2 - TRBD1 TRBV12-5 TGTGCTAGTGGTTTGGGGACAGGGGGAAATGGCTACACCTTC CASGLGTGGNGYTF
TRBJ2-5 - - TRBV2 TGTGCCAGCAGTGATAGAGGGGCCCTCCAAGAGACCCAGTACTTC CASSDRGALQETQYF
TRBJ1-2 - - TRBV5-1 TGCGCCAGCAGCGCGCGAACCACAGGGTCCAACTATGGCTACACCTTC CASSARTTGSNYGYTF